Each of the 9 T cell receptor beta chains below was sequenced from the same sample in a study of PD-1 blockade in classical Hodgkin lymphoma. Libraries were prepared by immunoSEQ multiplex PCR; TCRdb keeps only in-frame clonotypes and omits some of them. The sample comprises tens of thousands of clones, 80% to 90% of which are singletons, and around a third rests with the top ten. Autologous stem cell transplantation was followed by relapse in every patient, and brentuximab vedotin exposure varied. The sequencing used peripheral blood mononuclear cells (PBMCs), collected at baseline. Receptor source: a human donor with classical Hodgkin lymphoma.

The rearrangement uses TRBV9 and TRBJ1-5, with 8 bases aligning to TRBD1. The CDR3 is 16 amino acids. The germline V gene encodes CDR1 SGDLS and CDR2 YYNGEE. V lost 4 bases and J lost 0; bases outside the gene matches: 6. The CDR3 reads CASSPGGSYSNQPQHF. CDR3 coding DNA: TGTGCCAGCAGCCCAGGGGGCAGTTATAGCAATCAGCCCCAGCATTTT. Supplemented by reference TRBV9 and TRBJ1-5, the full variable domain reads DSGVTQTPKHLITATGQRVTLRCSPRSGDLSVYWYQQSLDQGLQFLIQYYNGEERAKGNILERFSAQQFPDLHSELNLSSLELGDSALYFCASSPGGSYSNQPQHFGDGTRLSIL.

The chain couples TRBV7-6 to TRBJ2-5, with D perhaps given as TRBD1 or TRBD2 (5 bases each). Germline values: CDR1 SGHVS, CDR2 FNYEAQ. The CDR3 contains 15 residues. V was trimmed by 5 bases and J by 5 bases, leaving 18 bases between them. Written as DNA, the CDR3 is TGTGCCAGCAGCCAAGTGGGGGAAGTTACGGAGACCCAGTACTTC. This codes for CASSQVGEVTETQYF.

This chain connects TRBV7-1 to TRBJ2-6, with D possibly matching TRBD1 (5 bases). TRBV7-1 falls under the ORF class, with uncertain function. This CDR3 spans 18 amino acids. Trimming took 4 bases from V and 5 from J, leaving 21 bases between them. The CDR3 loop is CASSYRRRGQSRANVLTF. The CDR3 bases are TGTGCCAGCAGCTATAGAAGACGAGGACAAAGTCGGGCCAACGTCCTGACTTTC.

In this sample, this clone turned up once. CDR3 DNA: TGTGCCATCAGTGAGTCCTTCAATCAGCCCCAGCATTTT. Amino acid sequence: CAISESFNQPQHF. This chain uses TRBV10-3 with TRBJ1-5, with D hard to call. V was cut by 0 bases and J by 3 bases, with 3 bases left in between. Germline V gives CDR1 ENHRY, CDR2 SYGVKD. CDR3 length: 13 amino acids.

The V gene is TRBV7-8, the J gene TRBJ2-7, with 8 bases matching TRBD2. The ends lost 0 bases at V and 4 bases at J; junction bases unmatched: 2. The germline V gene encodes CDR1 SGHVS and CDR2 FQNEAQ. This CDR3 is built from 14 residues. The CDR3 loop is CASSLASGVYEQYF. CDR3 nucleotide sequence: TGTGCCAGCAGCTTAGCTAGCGGGGTTTACGAGCAGTACTTC.

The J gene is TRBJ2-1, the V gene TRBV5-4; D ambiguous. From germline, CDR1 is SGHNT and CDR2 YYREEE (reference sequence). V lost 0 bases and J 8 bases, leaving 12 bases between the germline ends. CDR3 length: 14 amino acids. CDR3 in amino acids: CASSLDMGLHEQFF. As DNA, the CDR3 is TGTGCCAGCAGCTTGGATATGGGCCTCCATGAGCAGTTCTTC.

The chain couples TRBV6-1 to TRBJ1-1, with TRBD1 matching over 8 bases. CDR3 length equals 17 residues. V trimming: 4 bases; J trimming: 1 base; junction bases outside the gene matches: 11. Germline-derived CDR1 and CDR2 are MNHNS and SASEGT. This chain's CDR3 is CASSGHRTGRANTEAFF. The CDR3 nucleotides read TGTGCCAGCAGTGGGCACAGGACAGGGAGAGCGAACACTGAAGCTTTCTTT.

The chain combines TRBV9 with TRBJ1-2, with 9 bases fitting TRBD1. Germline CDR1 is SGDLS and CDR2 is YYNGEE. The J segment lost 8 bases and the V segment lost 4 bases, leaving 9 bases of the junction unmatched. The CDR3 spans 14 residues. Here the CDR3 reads CASSLSGQGRGYTF. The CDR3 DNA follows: TGTGCCAGCAGCCTCTCGGGACAGGGAAGGGGCTACACCTTC.

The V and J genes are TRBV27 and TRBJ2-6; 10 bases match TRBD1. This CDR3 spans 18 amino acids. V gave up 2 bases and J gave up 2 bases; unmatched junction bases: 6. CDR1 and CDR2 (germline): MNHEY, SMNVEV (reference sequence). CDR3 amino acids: CASSLDRGHDTGANVLTF. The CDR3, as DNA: TGTGCCAGCAGTTTAGACAGGGGGCACGATACTGGGGCCAACGTCCTGACTTTC.